A selection of T cell receptor beta chains follows, all from one sample in a study of Ad26.COV2.S vaccination and SARS-CoV-2 variants. This table comes from immunoSEQ multiplex PCR, and its TCRdb copy is limited to in-frame clones, with some not included. In the table there are more than 300,000 clones, just over 85% of which are singletons. Sequencing used peripheral blood, obtained in a trial of Ad26.COV2.S vaccine versus placebo. All receptors derive from a person aged 18-65 years who received the Ad26.COV2.S COVID-19 vaccine or a placebo. CDR3s include the opening cysteine and the closing phenylalanine or tryptophan. The D gene is left open where the match is weak. Rows may omit the clone size; those that give it use once, few, many or a size class.

J: TRBJ2-1
D: TRBD2
size: .
V: TRBV5-1
DNA: TGCGCCAGCCGGGGGACTAGCGGGTCATCGAGCTCCTACAATGAGCAGTTCTTC
CDR3: CASRGTSGSSSSYNEQFF

J: TRBJ1-6
D: .
size: .
V: TRBV7-2
DNA: TGTGCCAGCAGCTCCCGTAGCAGGGCCAATTCACCCCTCCACTTT
CDR3: CASSSRSRANSPLHF

J: TRBJ2-5
D: TRBD2
size: .
V: TRBV6-2/TRBV6-3
DNA: TGTGCCAGCAGTTACCCCTATAGCGGGGGTGGAGAGACCCAGTACTTC
CDR3: CASSYPYSGGGETQYF

J: TRBJ2-1
D: .
size: .
V: TRBV7-6
DNA: TGTGCCAGCAGCTTCGATCCGGGACCTAACAATGAGCAGTTCTTC
CDR3: CASSFDPGPNNEQFF

J: TRBJ2-3
D: TRBD2
size: .
V: TRBV7-2
DNA: TGTGCCAGCAGCTTGGGACTAGCGGGGGGCACAGATACGCAGTATTTT
CDR3: CASSLGLAGGTDTQYF

J: TRBJ1-1
D: TRBD1
size: .
V: TRBV30
DNA: TGTGCCTGGGCATTTTCATCGACAGGGCCGAACACTGAAGCTTTCTTT
CDR3: CAWAFSSTGPNTEAFF

J: TRBJ2-5
D: .
size: .
V: TRBV30
DNA: TGTGCCTGGAGAGGTAGCGGAGAGACCCAGTACTTC
CDR3: CAWRGSGETQYF

J: TRBJ2-5
D: .
size: .
V: TRBV5-1
DNA: TGCGCCAGCACTTCCGACCCGAACCTTCGAGGGCGGCCTCAAGAGACCCAGTACTTC
CDR3: CASTSDPNLRGRPQETQYF

J: TRBJ1-3
D: .
size: .
V: TRBV5-1
DNA: TGCGCCAGCAGCTTGTATAGCTCTGGAAACACCATATATTTT
CDR3: CASSLYSSGNTIYF

J: TRBJ1-2
D: .
size: .
V: TRBV15
DNA: TGTGCCACCAGCTTGACCCTCCAGGGTGAAGGCTACACCTTC
CDR3: CATSLTLQGEGYTF

J: TRBJ2-7
D: .
size: .
V: TRBV3-1/TRBV3-2
DNA: TGTGCCAGCAGCCAAGCTTCAAGGGGCGCCTACGAGCAGTACTTC
CDR3: CASSQASRGAYEQYF

J: TRBJ1-1
D: .
size: once
V: TRBV30
DNA: TGTGCCTGGATTAAGAGGAACACTGAAGCTTTCTTT
CDR3: CAWIKRNTEAFF

J: TRBJ2-7
D: TRBD1
size: .
V: TRBV6-6
DNA: TGTGCCAGCAAAGTTGAGCAGGGGGCCTCCTACGAGCAGTACTTC
CDR3: CASKVEQGASYEQYF

J: TRBJ2-7
D: TRBD1
size: .
V: TRBV18
DNA: TGTGCCAGCTCATCCGGGGGACAGGGGTTTTACGAGCAGTACTTC
CDR3: CASSSGGQGFYEQYF

J: TRBJ1-2
D: TRBD1
size: once
V: TRBV29-1
DNA: TGCAGCGTTCAGGGGGCAATCTATGGCTACACCTTC
CDR3: CSVQGAIYGYTF

J: TRBJ1-2
D: .
size: many
V: TRBV18
DNA: TGTGCCAGCTCTCAAATGGGTTCCTATGGCTACACCTTC
CDR3: CASSQMGSYGYTF

J: TRBJ2-2
D: .
size: .
V: TRBV6-6
DNA: TGTGCCAGCAGGACTCCATCCACCGGGGAGCTGTTTTTT
CDR3: CASRTPSTGELFF

J: TRBJ1-5
D: TRBD1
size: .
V: TRBV5-6
DNA: TGTGCCAGCAGCTTCGGGACAGGTCATCAGCCCCAGCATTTT
CDR3: CASSFGTGHQPQHF

J: TRBJ2-3
D: .
size: .
V: TRBV10-3
DNA: TGTGCCATCAGTGAGGGGGGGGCCGTATCAGATACGCAGTATTTT
CDR3: CAISEGGAVSDTQYF

J: TRBJ1-5
D: .
size: .
V: TRBV10-3
DNA: TGTGCCATCAGTCGCGGAGGGAATCAGCCCCAGCATTTT
CDR3: CAISRGGNQPQHF

J: TRBJ2-7
D: TRBD1
size: .
V: TRBV7-9
DNA: TGTGCCAGCAGCCCGGACAGGGGAAGGGAGCAGTACTTC
CDR3: CASSPDRGREQYF

J: TRBJ2-3
D: .
size: .
V: TRBV18
DNA: TGTGCCAGCTCACCACCGATCCCAGATACGCAGTATTTT
CDR3: CASSPPIPDTQYF

J: TRBJ1-6
D: .
size: .
V: TRBV19
DNA: TGTGCCAGTAGTATAGGACTGGATTGGTCACCCCTCCACTTT
CDR3: CASSIGLDWSPLHF

J: TRBJ2-2
D: .
size: .
V: TRBV20-1
DNA: TGCAGTGCTAGTATTTTAGGGCGGGGGAACACCGGGGAGCTGTTTTTT
CDR3: CSASILGRGNTGELFF

J: TRBJ2-7
D: .
size: .
V: TRBV6-5
DNA: TGTGCCAGCAGTCGAGGGGAAACCTACGAGCAGTACTTC
CDR3: CASSRGETYEQYF

J: TRBJ2-1
D: .
size: once
V: TRBV6-2/TRBV6-3
DNA: TGTGCCAGCAGTAGGGGGGGGTCGGGTGAGCAGTTCTTC
CDR3: CASSRGGSGEQFF

J: TRBJ1-1
D: .
size: .
V: TRBV20-1
DNA: TGCAGTGCTAGTAGGCAGCCCTACACTGAAGCTTTCTTT
CDR3: CSASRQPYTEAFF

J: TRBJ1-4
D: .
size: .
V: TRBV25-1
DNA: TGTGCCAGCAAATCGACAGCGGGAGGTGAAAAACTGTTTTTT
CDR3: CASKSTAGGEKLFF

J: TRBJ1-1
D: .
size: .
V: TRBV19
DNA: TGTGCCAGTAGTAGCCGCGCCCGGTCCACTGAAGCTTTCTTT
CDR3: CASSSRARSTEAFF

J: TRBJ1-3
D: TRBD1
size: .
V: TRBV6-5
DNA: TGTGCCAGCAGTTATAACAGGGGAGCTGGAAACACCATATATTTT
CDR3: CASSYNRGAGNTIYF

J: TRBJ2-2
D: .
size: .
V: TRBV19
DNA: TGTGCCAGTAGCCCCGCGACCCTTGGGACGAACACCGGGGAGCTGTTTTTT
CDR3: CASSPATLGTNTGELFF

J: TRBJ2-7
D: TRBD2
size: .
V: TRBV5-1
DNA: TGCGCCAGCAGCCGGGGGGACTCTTCCTACGAGCAGTACTTC
CDR3: CASSRGDSSYEQYF

J: TRBJ2-1
D: .
size: .
V: TRBV10-3
DNA: TGTGCCATCCGTACCAGCGCCCAAGGGAGGAATGAGCAGTTCTTC
CDR3: CAIRTSAQGRNEQFF

J: TRBJ2-5
D: .
size: .
V: TRBV7-6
DNA: TGTGCCAGCAGCTACACCCGCGGGGAGACCCAGTACTTC
CDR3: CASSYTRGETQYF

J: TRBJ2-1
D: TRBD2
size: .
V: TRBV9
DNA: TGTGCCAGCAGCCCCCTCAGGGCGGGAGTTGCCTACAATGAGCAGTTCTTC
CDR3: CASSPLRAGVAYNEQFF

J: TRBJ1-3
D: .
size: .
V: TRBV28
DNA: TGTGCCAGCAGTGCCACGTCAGTGGAAAACACCATATATTTT
CDR3: CASSATSVENTIYF

J: TRBJ1-2
D: .
size: .
V: TRBV11-2
DNA: TGTGCCAGCAGCTTAGCGGGGAGTGGCTACACCTTC
CDR3: CASSLAGSGYTF

J: TRBJ2-3
D: TRBD1
size: .
V: TRBV6-5
DNA: TGTGCCAGCAGTTGGGACAGGGGGCTTGGAGATACGCAGTATTTT
CDR3: CASSWDRGLGDTQYF

J: TRBJ2-7
D: TRBD2
size: .
V: TRBV9
DNA: TGTGCCAGCAGCCCCGACGGGAGGGACTCCTACGAGCAGTACTTC
CDR3: CASSPDGRDSYEQYF

J: TRBJ1-2
D: .
size: .
V: TRBV7-2
DNA: TGTGCCAGCAGCTCCCCATCGGACGGGATCTATGGCTACACCTTC
CDR3: CASSSPSDGIYGYTF

J: TRBJ1-2
D: TRBD1
size: .
V: TRBV9
DNA: TGTGCCAGCAGCGTAGGTTCAGGGGGCGATTATGGCTACACCTTC
CDR3: CASSVGSGGDYGYTF

J: TRBJ2-3
D: TRBD1
size: .
V: TRBV7-6
DNA: TGTGCCAGCAGCTCCGGGACAGCAATTTACACAGATACGCAGTATTTT
CDR3: CASSSGTAIYTDTQYF

J: TRBJ1-1
D: .
size: .
V: TRBV5-1
DNA: TGCGCCAGCGGTACAGGGACGAACACTGAAGCTTTCTTT
CDR3: CASGTGTNTEAFF

J: TRBJ2-5
D: TRBD1
size: .
V: TRBV9
DNA: TGTGCCAGCAGCGCCCAGACAGGGGTCGGGGAGACCCAGTACTTC
CDR3: CASSAQTGVGETQYF

J: TRBJ1-1
D: .
size: .
V: TRBV5-6
DNA: TGTGCCAGCAGCCCGCCCCTTCCCGGGGGCGCGGGTACTGAAGCTTTCTTT
CDR3: CASSPPLPGGAGTEAFF

J: TRBJ1-6
D: TRBD1
size: once
V: TRBV4-2
DNA: TGTGCCAGCAGCCAAGCCCCACAGGGGGCAAGTTCACCCCTCCACTTT
CDR3: CASSQAPQGASSPLHF

J: TRBJ2-3
D: .
size: .
V: TRBV5-4
DNA: TGTGCCAGCAGCTTGGCCGGGGGTAGCACAGATACGCAGTATTTT
CDR3: CASSLAGGSTDTQYF

J: TRBJ1-5
D: .
size: .
V: TRBV20-1
DNA: TGCAGTGCTAGTTCACAAAACAATCAGCCCCAGCATTTT
CDR3: CSASSQNNQPQHF

J: TRBJ2-3
D: TRBD1
size: .
V: TRBV7-9
DNA: TGTGCCAGCAGCCCGGACAGGGGGCAAGGAGATACGCAGTATTTT
CDR3: CASSPDRGQGDTQYF

J: TRBJ1-3
D: .
size: few
V: TRBV6-5
DNA: TGTGCCAGCAGTCGGGACATCTCTGGAAACACCATATATTTT
CDR3: CASSRDISGNTIYF